The rows below give T cell receptor beta chains drawn from one sample of a study of T cell repertoires in cytomegalovirus infection. MiXCR, run by TCRdb on the reads, gives a single entry per CDR3 protein. The sample yields 510,000 or so distinct CDR3 sequences, about 26% seen once. Source material: PBMCs. The receptors were gathered from a human donor in good health (CMV status not recorded). Some clones in this sample may be carry-over from other donors' samples. Each CDR3 is given with its conserved first and last residue. The order of the fields is clone size, V gene, J gene, D gene, CDR3 protein, CDR3 DNA. D genes are given only for firm matches. The size of a clone is reported for some rows only, either as once, few or many, or as a class for expanded clones.

clone size: many; V gene: TRBV7-2; J gene: TRBJ1-2; D gene: TRBD1; CDR3 protein: CASSVGTGYGYTF; CDR3 DNA: TGTGCCAGCAGCGTCGGGACAGGATATGGCTACACCTTC
clone size: few; V gene: TRBV5-1; J gene: TRBJ1-2; D gene: TRBD1; CDR3 protein: CASSWDSQLFSGYTF; CDR3 DNA: TGCGCCAGCAGCTGGGACAGCCAACTTTTTTCTGGCTACACCTTC
clone size: NA; V gene: TRBV28; J gene: TRBJ2-7; D gene: TRBD2; CDR3 protein: CASRPIAGGPGQYF; CDR3 DNA: TGTGCCAGCAGGCCGATAGCGGGAGGGCCAGGACAGTACTTC
clone size: once; V gene: TRBV24-1; J gene: TRBJ2-2; D gene: NA; CDR3 protein: CATSSGLINTGELFF; CDR3 DNA: TGTGCCACCAGTTCCGGATTGATTAACACCGGGGAGCTGTTTTTT
clone size: NA; V gene: TRBV7-2; J gene: TRBJ2-6; D gene: TRBD2; CDR3 protein: CASSFWTSGRRGANVLTF; CDR3 DNA: TGTGCCAGCAGCTTCTGGACTAGCGGGAGGAGAGGGGCCAACGTCCTGACTTTC
clone size: few; V gene: TRBV6-6; J gene: TRBJ2-1; D gene: TRBD2; CDR3 protein: CASSYSGLAGTYNEQFF; CDR3 DNA: TGTGCCAGCAGTTACTCCGGACTAGCGGGGACATACAATGAGCAGTTCTTC
clone size: few; V gene: TRBV28; J gene: TRBJ1-2; D gene: TRBD1; CDR3 protein: CASSPRTDRDGYTF; CDR3 DNA: TGTGCCAGCAGTCCCAGGACAGACAGGGATGGCTACACCTTC
clone size: NA; V gene: TRBV10-3; J gene: TRBJ1-5; D gene: NA; CDR3 protein: CAISESGLGVGNQPQHF; CDR3 DNA: TGTGCCATCAGTGAGTCGGGGCTCGGGGTTGGCAATCAGCCCCAGCATTTT
clone size: many; V gene: TRBV7-2; J gene: TRBJ1-2; D gene: NA; CDR3 protein: CASSLGRNTIYGYTF; CDR3 DNA: TGTGCCAGCAGCTTGGGAAGAAACACCATCTATGGCTACACCTTC
clone size: many; V gene: TRBV7-2; J gene: TRBJ1-5; D gene: NA; CDR3 protein: CASSLVGDYQPQHF; CDR3 DNA: TGTGCCAGCAGCTTAGTGGGAGATTATCAGCCCCAGCATTTT
clone size: many; V gene: TRBV7-2; J gene: TRBJ2-5; D gene: NA; CDR3 protein: CASSPPLSSAQYF; CDR3 DNA: TGTGCCAGCAGCCCCCCCCTCTCTAGCGCCCAGTACTTC
clone size: NA; V gene: TRBV19; J gene: TRBJ1-5; D gene: NA; CDR3 protein: CASSIDLGDAQPQHF; CDR3 DNA: TGTGCCAGTAGTATAGATCTCGGGGACGCTCAGCCCCAGCATTTT
clone size: few; V gene: TRBV12-3/TRBV12-4; J gene: TRBJ2-1; D gene: TRBD2; CDR3 protein: CASSQGLAEGNEQFF; CDR3 DNA: TGTGCCAGCAGCCAGGGACTAGCGGAGGGGAATGAGCAGTTCTTC
clone size: NA; V gene: TRBV10-3; J gene: TRBJ1-4; D gene: NA; CDR3 protein: CAISPRVGPNEKLFF; CDR3 DNA: TGTGCCATCAGTCCCAGGGTAGGACCTAATGAAAAACTGTTTTTT
clone size: NA; V gene: TRBV27; J gene: TRBJ2-4; D gene: NA; CDR3 protein: CASSPSKLAPLAKNIQYF; CDR3 DNA: TGTGCCAGCAGTCCTAGCAAACTAGCTCCCCTAGCCAAAAACATTCAGTACTTC
clone size: once; V gene: TRBV5-1; J gene: TRBJ2-2; D gene: TRBD2; CDR3 protein: CASSLEASGGTGELFF; CDR3 DNA: TGCGCCAGCAGCTTGGAGGCTAGCGGGGGCACCGGGGAGCTGTTTTTT
clone size: NA; V gene: TRBV6-1; J gene: TRBJ2-1; D gene: NA; CDR3 protein: CASTDLGKGVNEQFF; CDR3 DNA: TGTGCCAGCACCGACCTTGGGAAGGGCGTGAATGAGCAGTTCTTC
clone size: NA; V gene: TRBV30; J gene: TRBJ1-1; D gene: TRBD1; CDR3 protein: CAWSKGQGGRTEAFF; CDR3 DNA: TGTGCCTGGAGTAAGGGACAGGGGGGGCGCACTGAAGCTTTCTTT
clone size: NA; V gene: TRBV19; J gene: TRBJ1-5; D gene: NA; CDR3 protein: CASSLNDRNQPQHF; CDR3 DNA: TGTGCCAGTAGCCTAAACGACAGGAATCAGCCCCAGCATTTT
clone size: many; V gene: TRBV19; J gene: TRBJ1-3; D gene: NA; CDR3 protein: CASREAGEAGNTIYF; CDR3 DNA: TGTGCCAGCCGAGAGGCAGGGGAAGCTGGAAACACCATATATTTT
clone size: NA; V gene: TRBV5-1; J gene: TRBJ1-6; D gene: NA; CDR3 protein: CASRTAYNSPLHF; CDR3 DNA: TGCGCCAGCAGGACAGCGTATAATTCACCCCTCCACTTT
clone size: few; V gene: TRBV30; J gene: TRBJ1-5; D gene: NA; CDR3 protein: CAWSSSREENQPQHF; CDR3 DNA: TGTGCCTGGAGCTCGAGCCGGGAGGAAAATCAGCCCCAGCATTTT
clone size: NA; V gene: TRBV6-2/TRBV6-3; J gene: TRBJ1-1; D gene: TRBD1; CDR3 protein: CASSAGQGVEAFF; CDR3 DNA: TGTGCCAGCAGTGCGGGACAGGGTGTCGAAGCTTTCTTT
clone size: NA; V gene: TRBV6-6; J gene: TRBJ1-2; D gene: NA; CDR3 protein: CASSYSRGRSYGYTF; CDR3 DNA: TGTGCCAGCAGTTACTCCCGGGGGAGGAGCTATGGCTACACCTTC
clone size: many; V gene: TRBV7-2; J gene: TRBJ2-5; D gene: TRBD2; CDR3 protein: CASSFMGTAGGPGTQYF; CDR3 DNA: TGTGCCAGCAGCTTTATGGGAACTGCGGGAGGGCCGGGGACCCAGTACTTC
clone size: many; V gene: TRBV28; J gene: TRBJ2-1; D gene: NA; CDR3 protein: CASSLRSEQFF; CDR3 DNA: TGTGCCAGCAGTTTAAGGTCTGAGCAGTTCTTC
clone size: few; V gene: TRBV6-2/TRBV6-3; J gene: TRBJ1-4; D gene: NA; CDR3 protein: CASRRHLATNEKLFF; CDR3 DNA: TGTGCCAGCAGGCGACACCTTGCAACTAATGAAAAACTGTTTTTT
clone size: NA; V gene: TRBV7-6; J gene: TRBJ2-2; D gene: NA; CDR3 protein: CASSLASLGGELFF; CDR3 DNA: TGTGCCAGCAGCTTAGCGAGCTTGGGCGGGGAGCTGTTTTTT
clone size: NA; V gene: TRBV18; J gene: TRBJ2-5; D gene: NA; CDR3 protein: CASSPITGQLTQETQYF; CDR3 DNA: TGTGCCAGCTCACCGATAACAGGTCAGCTCACTCAAGAGACCCAGTACTTC
clone size: many; V gene: TRBV7-2; J gene: TRBJ2-5; D gene: NA; CDR3 protein: CASSLTNREETQYF; CDR3 DNA: TGTGCCAGCAGCTTAACGAACAGGGAAGAGACCCAGTACTTC
clone size: many; V gene: TRBV7-2; J gene: TRBJ2-3; D gene: NA; CDR3 protein: CASSLVYPDTQYF; CDR3 DNA: TGTGCCAGCAGCTTAGTGTACCCAGATACGCAGTATTTT
clone size: few; V gene: TRBV6-1; J gene: TRBJ2-7; D gene: TRBD1; CDR3 protein: CASGQGASEQYF; CDR3 DNA: TGTGCCAGCGGACAGGGGGCGTCCGAGCAGTACTTC
clone size: NA; V gene: TRBV11-3; J gene: TRBJ2-2; D gene: NA; CDR3 protein: CASSFGTAFTGELFF; CDR3 DNA: TGTGCCAGCAGCTTTGGGACGGCCTTTACCGGGGAGCTGTTTTTT
clone size: many; V gene: TRBV5-4; J gene: TRBJ2-2; D gene: TRBD2; CDR3 protein: CASSYLAGRNTGELFF; CDR3 DNA: TGTGCCAGCAGCTACTTAGCGGGGAGAAACACCGGGGAGCTGTTTTTT
clone size: NA; V gene: TRBV15; J gene: TRBJ2-2; D gene: NA; CDR3 protein: CATSRRGLPGELFF; CDR3 DNA: TGTGCCACCAGCAGACGGGGGCTTCCCGGGGAGCTGTTTTTT
clone size: once; V gene: TRBV6-2/TRBV6-3; J gene: TRBJ2-1; D gene: NA; CDR3 protein: CASSYPDNEQFF; CDR3 DNA: TGTGCCAGCAGTTACCCCGACAATGAGCAGTTCTTC
clone size: many; V gene: TRBV7-9; J gene: TRBJ2-7; D gene: TRBD1; CDR3 protein: CASSRTGTGTYEQYF; CDR3 DNA: TGTGCCAGCAGCAGAACCGGGACAGGGACCTACGAGCAGTACTTC
clone size: many; V gene: TRBV2; J gene: TRBJ1-4; D gene: TRBD1; CDR3 protein: CASSVGQREKLFF; CDR3 DNA: TGTGCCAGCAGCGTGGGACAGCGGGAAAAACTGTTTTTT
clone size: many; V gene: TRBV7-2; J gene: TRBJ2-7; D gene: NA; CDR3 protein: CASSLALQSYEQYF; CDR3 DNA: TGTGCCAGCAGCTTAGCGTTACAGTCCTACGAGCAGTACTTC
clone size: NA; V gene: TRBV5-4; J gene: TRBJ2-7; D gene: TRBD2; CDR3 protein: CASSWGLAGYEQYF; CDR3 DNA: TGTGCCAGCAGCTGGGGACTAGCGGGATACGAGCAGTACTTC
clone size: few; V gene: TRBV19; J gene: TRBJ1-5; D gene: NA; CDR3 protein: CASSISGDQPQHF; CDR3 DNA: TGTGCCAGTAGTATATCGGGGGATCAGCCCCAGCATTTT
clone size: few; V gene: TRBV4-1; J gene: TRBJ2-3; D gene: NA; CDR3 protein: CASSQTVIPSDTQYF; CDR3 DNA: TGCGCCAGCAGCCAAACAGTTATCCCCTCTGATACGCAGTATTTT
clone size: NA; V gene: TRBV7-9; J gene: TRBJ1-2; D gene: TRBD1; CDR3 protein: CASSYTRDSNGYTF; CDR3 DNA: TGTGCCAGCAGCTACACGCGGGACAGCAATGGCTACACCTTC
clone size: NA; V gene: TRBV20-1; J gene: TRBJ2-3; D gene: TRBD2; CDR3 protein: CSALALAGPSSTDTQYF; CDR3 DNA: TGCAGTGCCCTAGCACTAGCGGGGCCTTCTAGCACAGATACGCAGTATTTT
clone size: few; V gene: TRBV19; J gene: TRBJ2-7; D gene: NA; CDR3 protein: CASSMATSYEQYF; CDR3 DNA: TGTGCCAGTAGTATGGCCACTTCCTACGAGCAGTACTTC
clone size: NA; V gene: TRBV12-3/TRBV12-4; J gene: TRBJ1-2; D gene: TRBD1; CDR3 protein: CASRRQGSYYGYTF; CDR3 DNA: TGTGCCAGCAGGCGACAGGGCTCCTACTATGGCTACACCTTC
clone size: few; V gene: TRBV4-3; J gene: TRBJ2-1; D gene: NA; CDR3 protein: CASSQDASPGSYNEQFF; CDR3 DNA: TGCGCCAGCAGCCAAGATGCCTCCCCGGGGAGTTACAATGAGCAGTTCTTC
clone size: few; V gene: TRBV11-2; J gene: TRBJ1-4; D gene: NA; CDR3 protein: CASSLSDGGNEKLFF; CDR3 DNA: TGTGCCAGCAGCTTATCGGACGGAGGGAATGAAAAACTGTTTTTT